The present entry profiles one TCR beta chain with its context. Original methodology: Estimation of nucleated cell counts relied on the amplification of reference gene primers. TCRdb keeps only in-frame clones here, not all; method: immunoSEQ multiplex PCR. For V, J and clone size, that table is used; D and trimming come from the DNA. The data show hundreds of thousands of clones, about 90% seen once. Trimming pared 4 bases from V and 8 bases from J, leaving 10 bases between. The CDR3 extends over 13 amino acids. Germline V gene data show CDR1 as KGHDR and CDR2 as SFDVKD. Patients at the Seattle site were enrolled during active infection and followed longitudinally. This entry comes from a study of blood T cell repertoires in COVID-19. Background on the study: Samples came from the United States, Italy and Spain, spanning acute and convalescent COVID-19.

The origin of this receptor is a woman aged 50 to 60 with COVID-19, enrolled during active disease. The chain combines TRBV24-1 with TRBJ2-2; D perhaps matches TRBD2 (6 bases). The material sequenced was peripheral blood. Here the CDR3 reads CATSDAGRGELFF. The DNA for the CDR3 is TGTGCCACCAGTGACGCAGGGAGGGGGGAGCTGTTTTTT.